These 26 T cell receptor beta chains came from one sample sequenced in a study of T cells in Graves' hyperthyroidism and ophthalmopathy. RNA transcripts were the template for amplifying TCR beta CDR3 regions. The HTBI primer set served for first-round RT-PCR of the TCR CDR3. A single record per CDR3 protein comes from TCRdb applying MiXCR to the multiplex PCR reads. In the table there are 550,000 to 600,000 distinct CDR3 sequences, around 46% of which are singletons. Sequencing was carried out using peripheral blood or thyroid tissue (not recorded which). The source is an adult woman with Graves' disease, either hyperthyroidism or ophthalmopathy (not recorded which).

Ten or more counts support this clonotype. This chain joins TRBV29-1 and TRBJ2-7, with 7 bases identical to TRBD2. The V and J ends lost 4 bases and 6 bases, in that order; junction bases with no gene match: 12. The CDR3 spans 14 residues. Germline CDR1 reads SQVTM; CDR2 reads ANQGSEA. The CDR3 reads CSVAAGGIFVEQYF. CDR3 DNA: TGCAGCGTTGCGGCCGGGGGGATATTCGTCGAGCAGTACTTC.

This clonotype showed up many times. J is TRBJ1-1 and V is TRBV7-3; D ambiguous. Trimming pared 2 bases from V and 5 bases from J, leaving 9 bases between. This CDR3 has 13 amino acids. Germline lookup yields CDR1 SGHTA and CDR2 FQGTGA. The CDR3 sequence is CASSLYAGTEAFF. CDR3 in DNA: TGTGCCAGCAGCTTATATGCGGGAACTGAAGCTTTCTTT.

This clonotype was seen a few times. This chain connects TRBV28 to TRBJ1-1; possible D gene TRBD1, 5 bases. Germline lookup yields CDR1 MDHEN and CDR2 SYDVKM. Trimming took off 5 bases at V and 0 bases at J, with 10 bases between the two ends. The CDR3 runs to 14 residues. For the CDR3, the DNA is TGTGCCAGCAGTATAAGACAGATGAACACTGAAGCTTTCTTT. Protein: CASSIRQMNTEAFF.

This clonotype was counted at least ten times. The chain combines TRBV10-3 with TRBJ2-2, with 8 bases lining up with TRBD2. The ends lost 5 bases at V and 0 bases at J; junction bases unmatched: 2. CDR3 length equals 15 residues. Germline loops: CDR1 ENHRY, CDR2 SYGVKD. The CDR3 region is CAISLAGTNTGELFF. Written as DNA, the CDR3 is TGTGCCATCAGTTTAGCGGGAACGAACACCGGGGAGCTGTTTTTT.

The chain has TRBV19 and TRBJ1-6, with D perhaps TRBD1 (6 bases). The V and J ends lost 8 bases and 10 bases respectively, with 33 bases between them. The CDR3 contains 19 residues. Per germline, CDR1 LNHDA and CDR2 SQIVND (reference sequence). CDR3 region: CASSQGSLGHPGELSPLHF. As DNA, the CDR3 is TGTGCCAGTTCCCAGGGGTCGTTAGGCCATCCGGGGGAGCTGTCACCCCTCCACTTT.

At least ten counts were recorded for this clonotype. V gene TRBV4-2 combines with J gene TRBJ2-7; 9 bases line up with TRBD2. This CDR3 has 15 residues. Germline V lookup: CDR1 LGHNA, CDR2 YNFKEQ. Trimming removed 5 bases from V and 2 bases from J; junction bases left unmatched: 7. Here the CDR3 reads CASSAGLAQTYEQYF. In DNA form, the CDR3 reads TGTGCCAGCAGCGCCGGACTAGCGCAAACCTACGAGCAGTACTTC.

The V call is TRBV14, the J call TRBJ1-5; D may be TRBD1 (6 bases). The CDR3 totals 13 residues. Deletions cut 5 bases from V and 3 bases from J, with 8 bases between. Germline lookup yields CDR1 SGHDN and CDR2 FVKESK. CDR3 residues: CASSMGHNQPQHF. CDR3 DNA: TGTGCCAGCAGCATGGGACACAATCAGCCCCAGCATTTT. The full variable domain, with the rest looked up from reference TRBV14 and TRBJ1-5, is EAGVTQFPSHSVIEKGQTVTLRCDPISGHDNLYWYRRVMGKEIKFLLHFVKESKQDESGMPNNRFLAERTGGTYSTLKVQPAELEDSGVYFCASSMGHNQPQHFGDGTRLSIL.

The chain recombines TRBV7-9 with TRBJ2-5; 12 nucleotides align to TRBD2. With 5 bases clipped from V and 1 base from J, the junction kept 5 bases outside the gene matches. The CDR3 has 16 amino acids. Germline CDR1 reads SEHNR; CDR2 reads FQNEAQ (reference sequence). The CDR3 is CASSTGLAGFQETQYF. The CDR3, as DNA: TGTGCCAGCAGCACCGGACTAGCGGGATTCCAAGAGACCCAGTACTTC.

The rearrangement joins TRBV29-1 to TRBJ2-2; 7 nucleotides align to TRBD2. Trimming at V came to 5 bases and at J to 4 bases, leaving 7 bases not matched to a gene. CDR1 and CDR2 (germline): SQVTM, ANQGSEA. This CDR3 region has 14 residues. The chain's CDR3 is CSVSGNVFTGELFF. The CDR3 DNA sequence: TGCAGCGTTAGCGGGAATGTGTTCACCGGGGAGCTGTTTTTT.

The rearrangement uses TRBV5-1 and TRBJ2-3, with D perhaps being TRBD1 or TRBD2 (5 bases each). V was clipped by 3 bases and J by 3 bases, with 5 bases between them. Germline CDR1 reads SGHRS; CDR2 reads YFSETQ. The CDR3 contains 12 residues. The chain's CDR3 is CASSWGTDTQYF. CDR3 bases: TGCGCCAGCAGCTGGGGGACAGATACGCAGTATTTT. Based on the CDR3 plus reference TRBV5-1 and TRBJ2-3, the full variable domain is KAGVTQTPRYLIKTRGQQVTLSCSPISGHRSVSWYQQTPGQGLQFLFEYFSETQRNKGNFPGRFSGRQFSNSRSEMNVSTLELGDSALYLCASSWGTDTQYFGPGTRLTVL.

This clonotype was observed a single time. The rearrangement uses TRBV7-9 and TRBJ2-7; 13 nucleotides agree with TRBD2. CDR1 and CDR2 (germline): SEHNR, FQNEAQ (reference sequence). V was pared by 11 bases and J by 6 bases, with 10 bases of the junction left unmatched. This CDR3 has 14 amino acids. The CDR3 region is CAEVGGLAGSEQYF. The CDR3 region has the DNA TGTGCCGAAGTCGGGGGACTAGCGGGAAGCGAGCAGTACTTC. Looking up the rest from reference TRBV7-9 and TRBJ2-7 gives the full variable domain: DTGVSQNPRHKITKRGQNVTFRCDPISEHNRLYWYRQTLGQGPEFLTYFQNEAQLEKSRLLSDRFSAERPKGSFSTLEIQRTEQGDSAMYLCAEVGGLAGSEQYFGPGTRLTVT.

This clonotype was counted at least ten times. V and J are TRBV20-1 and TRBJ2-7; D perhaps matches TRBD2 (6 bases). This CDR3 has 12 residues. Deletions cut 6 bases from V and 11 bases from J, with 20 bases between. Germline V gene sequence: CDR1 DFQATT, CDR2 SNEGSKA (reference sequence). The CDR3 nucleotides are TGCAGTGCATTCTACCGGGACTCCTTGGAGTACTTC. The encoded protein is CSAFYRDSLEYF.

The V call is TRBV29-1, the J call TRBJ1-2; D is unresolved. Germline V gives CDR1 SQVTM, CDR2 ANQGSEA. Trimming left V 5 bases short and J 8 bases short, with 18 bases between. This CDR3 contains 13 residues. In nucleotides, the CDR3 is TGCAGCGTTCGTGTCGGGAGCACGCGAGGCTACACCTTC. Encoded protein: CSVRVGSTRGYTF.

V is TRBV19 and J is TRBJ1-5, with D uncertain. In germline, CDR1 is LNHDA, CDR2 SQIVND (reference sequence). CDR3 length: 15 residues. V lost 7 bases to trimming and J lost 6 bases, with 19 bases between them. Here the CDR3 DNA reads TGTGCCAGTACCCTACCGGGTCCCACGAGTCAGCCCCAGCATTTT. The encoded protein is CASTLPGPTSQPQHF.

The table lists this clonotype with a few counts. The gene calls are TRBV14 and TRBJ2-1, with TRBD1 identical over 8 bases. The ends lost 4 bases at V and 1 base at J; junction bases unmatched: 0. The CDR3 sequence is 14 residues long. The germline gives CDR1 SGHDN, CDR2 FVKESK. The CDR3 here is CASSRQGSYNEQFF. CDR3 DNA sequence: TGTGCCAGCAGCCGACAGGGGTCCTACAATGAGCAGTTCTTC.

At least ten counts were recorded for this clonotype. The DNA of the CDR3 is TGTGCCAGCAGCCTCGCGTACAGGGGGAAGTGGGAGACCCAGTACTTC. Its protein product is CASSLAYRGKWETQYF. The chain couples TRBV7-9 to TRBJ2-5, with TRBD1 identical over 8 bases. Germline lookup yields CDR1 SEHNR and CDR2 FQNEAQ (reference sequence). The CDR3 extends over 16 amino acids. V was clipped by 5 bases and J by 5 bases; unmatched bases: 13.

In this sample, this clonotype turned up many times. This chain uses TRBV4-1 with TRBJ1-5; 7 bases line up with TRBD1. The V and J ends lost 4 bases and 3 bases, in that order; junction bases with no gene match: 6. Germline CDR1 and CDR2: MGHRA and YSYEKL. This CDR3 has 15 amino acids. The CDR3 loop reads CASSRETGNNQPQHF. CDR3 nucleotide sequence: TGCGCCAGCAGCCGGGAGACAGGGAACAATCAGCCCCAGCATTTT.

V usage is TRBV10-3 and J usage is TRBJ2-2; 10 bases are shared with TRBD2. J gave up 4 bases and V 6 bases, and 11 bases lay outside the gene matches. Per the germline V gene, CDR1 is ENHRY and CDR2 is SYGVKD. CDR3 length: 17 residues. Here the CDR3 reads CAISTGSLAGITGELFF. DNA for the CDR3: TGTGCCATCAGCACAGGGTCACTAGCGGGGATCACCGGGGAGCTGTTTTTT.

J is TRBJ2-2 and V is TRBV20-1; unclear D gene. CDR1 and CDR2 from the germline V gene are DFQATT and SNEGSKA (reference sequence). Trimming took 5 bases from V and 7 from J, leaving 5 bases between them. CDR3 length: 10 amino acids. CDR3 sequence (DNA): TGCAGTGCTCTTAGCGGGGAGCTGTTTTTT. Its translation: CSALSGELFF.

This clonotype was detected ten times or more. The chain couples TRBV9 to TRBJ1-1; no firm D call. V was cut by 0 bases and J by 3 bases, with 9 bases left in between. The CDR3 extends over 14 amino acids. Germline V gives CDR1 SGDLS, CDR2 YYNGEE. This CDR3 reads CASSVEGSHTEAFF. CDR3 nucleotides: TGTGCCAGCAGCGTAGAAGGCAGCCACACTGAAGCTTTCTTT.

This clonotype occurred many times. CDR3 in amino acids: CASRIEGAPNEKLFF. The CDR3 nucleotides are TGTGCCAGCAGGATCGAGGGGGCGCCCAATGAAAAACTGTTTTTT. The rearrangement uses TRBV2 and TRBJ1-4; TRBD1 aligns across 7 bases. Germline V CDR1 and CDR2: SNHLY, FYNNEI. This CDR3 spans 15 amino acids. The junction had 9 bases not matched to a gene; V was cut back by 6 bases and J by 5 bases.

The J gene is TRBJ2-2, the V gene TRBV2; TRBD1 aligns across 8 bases. Germline assignment: CDR1 SNHLY and CDR2 FYNNEI. The ends lost 8 bases at V and 3 bases at J; junction bases unmatched: 2. This CDR3 spans 13 amino acids. The chain's CDR3 is CASATGDTGELFF. The CDR3 DNA follows: TGTGCCAGCGCGACAGGGGACACCGGGGAGCTGTTTTTT.

The table lists this clonotype with many counts. The V call is TRBV6-2 or TRBV6-3, the J call TRBJ1-5, with 8 bases identical to TRBD1. J lost 2 bases, V lost 6 bases, and 6 bases had no gene match. Germline V gives CDR1 MNHEY, CDR2 SVGEGT. The CDR3 runs to 15 residues. The CDR3 protein is CASRETGVGNQPQHF. The CDR3 bases are TGTGCCAGCAGGGAGACAGGGGTGGGCAATCAGCCCCAGCATTTT.

Comments on this clonotype: One junction end does not reproduce the germline sequence, and a read error may be involved. CDR3 region: CASILSLADSPLHF. CDR3 nucleotides: TGTGCCAGCATTTTATCCCTCGCGGATTCACCCCTCCACTTT. The chain uses TRBV28 and TRBJ1-6; D remains ambiguous. The germline gives CDR1 MDHEN, CDR2 SYDVKM. The CDR3 runs 14 residues.

This clonotype was seen more than once but under ten times. The chain links TRBV2 to TRBJ1-2; D is undetermined. The CDR3 sequence is 12 residues long. The ends were cut back, 4 bases at V and 4 bases at J, with 7 bases in the middle. Germline CDR1 and CDR2: SNHLY and FYNNEI. The CDR3 spells CASSVEGYGYTF. CDR3 sequence (DNA): TGTGCCAGCAGTGTAGAGGGCTATGGCTACACCTTC.

This clonotype showed up many times. The rearrangement uses TRBV7-9 and TRBJ1-1; the D is unclear. The CDR3 consists of 15 residues. Germline values: CDR1 SEHNR, CDR2 FQNEAQ (reference sequence). V lost 6 bases and J 2 bases, leaving 16 bases between the germline ends. CDR3 nucleotides: TGTGCCAGCAGTTCGGTGGTGAAAACTAACACTGAAGCTTTCTTT. This codes for CASSSVVKTNTEAFF.